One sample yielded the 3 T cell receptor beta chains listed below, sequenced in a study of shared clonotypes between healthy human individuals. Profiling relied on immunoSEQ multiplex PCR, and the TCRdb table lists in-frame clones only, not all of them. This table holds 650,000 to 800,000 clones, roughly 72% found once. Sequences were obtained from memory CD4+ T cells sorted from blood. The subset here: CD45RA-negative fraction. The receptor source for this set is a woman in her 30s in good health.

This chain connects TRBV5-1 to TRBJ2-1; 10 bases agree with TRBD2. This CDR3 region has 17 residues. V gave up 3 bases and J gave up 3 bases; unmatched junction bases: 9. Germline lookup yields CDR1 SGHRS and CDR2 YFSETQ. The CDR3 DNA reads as TGCGCCAGCAGCTCCCCGGGACTAGCGCTGGGCTACAATGAGCAGTTCTTC. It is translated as CASSSPGLALGYNEQFF.

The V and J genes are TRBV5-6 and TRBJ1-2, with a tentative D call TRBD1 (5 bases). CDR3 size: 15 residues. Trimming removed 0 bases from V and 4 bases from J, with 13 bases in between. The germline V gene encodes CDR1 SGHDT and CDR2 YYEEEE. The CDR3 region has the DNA TGTGCCAGCAGCTTGGAGGGGTTGGGGCCCTATGGCTACACCTTC. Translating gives CASSLEGLGPYGYTF.

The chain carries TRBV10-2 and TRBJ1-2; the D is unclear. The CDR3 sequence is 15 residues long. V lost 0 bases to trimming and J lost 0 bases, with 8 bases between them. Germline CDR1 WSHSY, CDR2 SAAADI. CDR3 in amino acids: CASSESRATNYGYTF. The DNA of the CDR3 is TGCGCCAGCAGTGAGTCAAGGGCCACTAACTATGGCTACACCTTC.